The 30 T cell receptor beta chains in this list originate from one sample, sequenced in a study of cytomegalovirus exposure and HLA in healthy donors. The PCR had 60 Vbeta and 13 Jbeta primers. The data were produced by immunoSEQ multiplex PCR, yet TCRdb's version contains in-frame clones alone and is incomplete. The sample shows approximately 150,000 clones, over 75% of them seen only once. Sequencing was carried out using PBMCs. Receptor source: a human donor in good health.

V usage is TRBV19 and J usage is TRBJ1-6, with D possibly being TRBD1 (5 bases). The CDR3 length is 15 residues. Between the trimmed V and J ends, which lost 0 bases and 7 bases, there was a span of 10 bases. Germline V CDR1 and CDR2: LNHDA, SQIVND (reference sequence). CDR3 bases: TGTGCCAGTAGTATAGACAGGGAAGCAAATTCACCCCTCCACTTT. The encoded protein is CASSIDREANSPLHF. Variable domain in full (rest from reference TRBV19 and TRBJ1-6): DGGITQSPKYLFRKEGQNVTLSCEQNLNHDAMYWYRQDPGQGLRLIYYSQIVNDFQKGDIAEGYSVSREKKESFPLTVTSAQKNPTAFYLCASSIDREANSPLHFGNGTRLTVT.

The chain combines TRBV27 with TRBJ1-2; possible D gene TRBD1, 6 bases. Germline V gene sequence: CDR1 MNHEY, CDR2 SMNVEV (reference sequence). The CDR3 runs 13 residues. V was pared by 4 bases and J by 8 bases, with 14 bases between. The CDR3 DNA is TGTGCCAGCAGTTGGACACAGGGTACGGGCTACACCTTC. It codes for CASSWTQGTGYTF.

The V gene is TRBV6-5, the J gene TRBJ2-1, with D tentatively TRBD1 (7 bases). CDR1 and CDR2 from the germline V gene are MNHEY and SVGAGI. CDR3 length: 15 amino acids. With 4 bases removed from V and 5 bases from J, the gap between germline ends came to 15 bases. Here the CDR3 DNA reads TGTGCCAGCAGTTTCTGGACAGGAGGGAACAATGAGCAGTTCTTC. Its translation: CASSFWTGGNNEQFF.

The gene calls are TRBV18 and TRBJ1-5, with D perhaps TRBD1 (5 bases). V gave up 2 bases and J gave up 2 bases, with 13 bases separating them. Per germline, CDR1 KGHSH and CDR2 LQKENI. The CDR3 is 16 amino acids. Written as DNA, the CDR3 is TGTGCCAGCTCACCAACGGGGGGGTTGGGCAATCAGCCCCAGCATTTT. Translating gives CASSPTGGLGNQPQHF.

This chain uses TRBV28 with TRBJ1-3; D possibly corresponds to TRBD1 (6 bases). CDR1 MDHEN and CDR2 SYDVKM come from the germline V gene. Trimming removed 3 bases at V and 0 bases at J, with 18 bases between. The length of the CDR3 is 18 residues. The CDR3 here is CASSFSGHPSYSGNTIYF. In nucleotides, the CDR3 is TGTGCCAGCAGTTTCTCGGGACACCCCAGCTACTCTGGAAACACCATATATTTT. Full variable domain (remainder filled in from reference TRBV28 and TRBJ1-3): DVKVTQSSRYLVKRTGEKVFLECVQDMDHENMFWYRQDPGLGLRLIYFSYDVKMKEKGDIPEGYSVSREKKERFSLILESASTNQTSMYLCASSFSGHPSYSGNTIYFGEGSWLTVV.

The chain combines TRBV10-3 with TRBJ1-6; D gene ambiguous. Germline V gene sequence: CDR1 ENHRY, CDR2 SYGVKD. This CDR3 has 13 amino acids. The V and J ends lost 4 bases and 8 bases respectively, with 9 bases between them. CDR3: CAISVSVDSPLHF. CDR3 nucleotides: TGTGCCATCAGTGTGTCAGTAGATTCACCCCTCCACTTT.

The chain couples TRBV7-2 to TRBJ2-3; 15 nucleotides line up with TRBD2. The trim removed 3 bases at V and 2 bases at J, leaving 6 bases unmatched. Germline-derived CDR1 and CDR2 are SGHTA and FQGNSA. The CDR3 consists of 18 residues. CDR3 nucleotide sequence: TGTGCCAGCAGCTTTAGGGGACTAGCGGGGGGCCCCACAGATACGCAGTATTTT. Translating it yields CASSFRGLAGGPTDTQYF.

This chain joins TRBV7-6 and TRBJ2-1; D is possibly TRBD1 (6 bases). The CDR3 contains 13 residues. V lost 4 bases to trimming and J lost 4 bases, with 8 bases between them. Germline lookup yields CDR1 SGHVS and CDR2 FNYEAQ. CDR3 loop: CASSSQGYNEQFF. CDR3 nucleotides: TGTGCCAGCAGCTCACAGGGATACAATGAGCAGTTCTTC.

This clone has only one observation. This chain links TRBV11-2 with TRBJ2-5; D is unclear. There are 12 residues in the CDR3. Germline assignment: CDR1 SGHAT and CDR2 FQNNGV. V lost 5 bases and J 4 bases, leaving 8 bases between the germline ends. The CDR3: CASSQLRETQYF. Here the CDR3 DNA reads TGTGCCAGCAGCCAACTAAGAGAGACCCAGTACTTC. The full variable domain, completed using reference TRBV11-2 and TRBJ2-5, is EAGVAQSPRYKIIEKRQSVAFWCNPISGHATLYWYQQILGQGPKLLIQFQNNGVVDDSQLPKDRFSAERLKGVDSTLKIQPAKLEDSAVYLCASSQLRETQYFGPGTRLLVL.

The chain is built from TRBV9 and TRBJ2-7; 11 bases are shared with TRBD1. Unmatched junction bases numbered 6, after V lost 3 bases and J lost 7 bases. Germline-derived CDR1 and CDR2 are SGDLS and YYNGEE. The CDR3 extends over 14 amino acids. The CDR3 nucleotides are TGTGCCAGCAGCGGAGGACAGGGGGCGGGTGAGCAGTACTTC. Its protein product is CASSGGQGAGEQYF.

The V gene is TRBV9, the J gene TRBJ2-3; TRBD2 might be the D (5 bases). CDR3 length: 16 residues. Germline CDR1 is SGDLS and CDR2 is YYNGEE. V dropped 7 bases and J dropped 1 base, with 19 bases sitting between them. The CDR3 DNA follows: TGTGCCAGCCACCCGGCCGGACTCCGATGCACAGATACGCAGTATTTT. As protein: CASHPAGLRCTDTQYF. Combining the CDR3 with reference TRBV9 and TRBJ2-3 gives the whole variable domain DSGVTQTPKHLITATGQRVTLRCSPRSGDLSVYWYQQSLDQGLQFLIQYYNGEERAKGNILERFSAQQFPDLHSELNLSSLELGDSALYFCASHPAGLRCTDTQYFGPGTRLTVL.

In this sample, this clone turned up a few times. V is TRBV4-3 and J is TRBJ2-3, with 11 positions matching TRBD2. CDR1 LGHNA and CDR2 YSLEER come from the germline V gene. The ends lost 1 base at V and 1 base at J; junction bases unmatched: 4. The CDR3 has 17 residues. The CDR3 reads CASSQVFSGGGTDTQYF. The CDR3, as DNA: TGCGCCAGCAGCCAAGTTTTTAGCGGGGGGGGCACAGATACGCAGTATTTT.

V and J are TRBV27 and TRBJ2-3, with a possible D match to TRBD2 (5 bases). In germline, CDR1 is MNHEY, CDR2 SMNVEV (reference sequence). Trimming took off 11 bases at V and 1 base at J, with 7 bases between the two ends. This CDR3 is built from 11 residues. CDR3 region: CAAGGTDTQYF. The CDR3 nucleotides are TGTGCCGCCGGGGGCACAGATACGCAGTATTTT.

This clone is a singleton in its sample. The chain links TRBV10-3 to TRBJ1-2; D remains ambiguous. With 9 bases removed from V and 6 bases from J, the gap between germline ends came to 14 bases. Germline lookup yields CDR1 ENHRY and CDR2 SYGVKD. CDR3 length: 12 amino acids. CDR3 DNA: TGTGCCATAGAATCGTTTCAGAATGGCTACACCTTC. Protein: CAIESFQNGYTF.

The rearrangement links TRBV4-2 to TRBJ1-1, with a tentative D call TRBD1 (5 bases). Germline V gene lookup returns CDR1 LGHNA and CDR2 YNFKEQ. V dropped 0 bases and J dropped 4 bases, with 9 bases sitting between them. This CDR3 has 14 residues. The CDR3 DNA reads as TGTGCCAGCAGCCAAGAAGGACAACCCACTGAAGCTTTCTTT. This translates into CASSQEGQPTEAFF.

In its sample, this clone was seen a few times. The chain carries TRBV4-1 and TRBJ1-2; 9 nucleotides line up with TRBD1. The germline gives CDR1 MGHRA, CDR2 YSYEKL. The CDR3 sequence is 16 residues long. J was trimmed by 4 bases and V by 2 bases; bases with no gene match: 8. DNA for the CDR3: TGCGCCAGCAGCCAACTAGTAACAGGGGGCGTCTATGGCTACACCTTC. Translating gives CASSQLVTGGVYGYTF.

The CDR3 DNA follows: TGTGCCAGCAGCTTATTCTCAGGGTCCAATGAGCAGTTCTTC. Protein sequence: CASSLFSGSNEQFF. The chain links TRBV11-3 to TRBJ2-1, with D perhaps matching TRBD1 (5 bases). The CDR3 loop spans 14 amino acids. The germline gives CDR1 SGHNT, CDR2 YENEEA. With 2 bases removed from V and 6 bases from J, the gap between germline ends came to 11 bases.

V gene TRBV27 combines with J gene TRBJ1-5; possibly TRBD1 for D (6 bases). V was trimmed by 2 bases and J by 7 bases, leaving 9 bases between them. Germline CDR1 and CDR2: MNHEY and SMNVEV (reference sequence). CDR3 size: 13 residues. DNA of the CDR3: TGTGCCAGCAGTTTACTTACAGGGCAGCCCCAGCATTTT. Its translation: CASSLLTGQPQHF.

The rearrangement joins TRBV6-1 to TRBJ2-2; 8 positions agree with TRBD1. Trimming at V came to 11 bases and at J to 6 bases, leaving 8 bases not matched to a gene. This CDR3 region has 13 residues. Germline assignment: CDR1 MNHNS and CDR2 SASEGT. The CDR3 loop reads CAGTDRAAGELFF. The CDR3 DNA is TGTGCCGGGACGGACAGGGCCGCCGGGGAGCTGTTTTTT.

The chain joins TRBV19 to TRBJ1-5; a possible D gene is TRBD1 (5 bases). The length of the CDR3 is 15 residues. V shed 4 bases and J shed 0 bases, with 10 bases lying between them. Germline V CDR1 and CDR2: LNHDA, SQIVND (reference sequence). The chain's CDR3 is CASSRSQVSNQPQHF. The CDR3 DNA reads as TGTGCCAGTAGTAGATCACAGGTTAGCAATCAGCCCCAGCATTTT. The full variable domain, rest sourced from reference TRBV19 and TRBJ1-5, is DGGITQSPKYLFRKEGQNVTLSCEQNLNHDAMYWYRQDPGQGLRLIYYSQIVNDFQKGDIAEGYSVSREKKESFPLTVTSAQKNPTAFYLCASSRSQVSNQPQHFGDGTRLSIL.

The CDR3 nucleotides are TGTGCCACCAGCAGAGGTGGACAGGGGGAGGCTGAAGCTTTCTTT. Translation gives CATSRGGQGEAEAFF. The chain recombines TRBV15 with TRBJ1-1, with TRBD1 matching 10 bases. J lost 6 bases, V lost 1 base, and 5 bases had no gene match. The CDR3 consists of 15 residues. The V gene's germline CDR1 is LNHNV and CDR2 YYDKDF (reference sequence).

The chain carries TRBV5-4 and TRBJ2-1; maybe TRBD1 (5 bases). The CDR3 is made up of 14 amino acids. The V gene's germline CDR1 is SGHNT and CDR2 YYREEE (reference sequence). V was pared by 5 bases and J by 1 base, with 10 bases between. Written as DNA, the CDR3 is TGTGCCAGCAGAACGTCAGGGTCCTACAATGAGCAGTTCTTC. Protein product: CASRTSGSYNEQFF.

Here the CDR3 reads CASRETGGGNQPQHF. In DNA form, the CDR3 reads TGTGCCAGCAGAGAGACAGGGGGCGGCAATCAGCCCCAGCATTTT. V and J are TRBV6-5 and TRBJ1-5; 10 bases match TRBD1. Germline V gene sequence: CDR1 MNHEY, CDR2 SVGAGI. The CDR3 sequence is 15 residues long. With 6 bases clipped from V and 2 bases from J, the junction kept 4 bases outside the gene matches.

The V call is TRBV7-8, the J call TRBJ2-3; D uncertain. Per germline, CDR1 SGHVS and CDR2 FQNEAQ. The CDR3 is 14 residues long. Trimming pared 1 base from V and 3 bases from J, leaving 8 bases between. The CDR3 nucleotides read TGTGCCAGCAGCTTAGTTCCGGAGACAGATACGCAGTATTTT. The encoded protein is CASSLVPETDTQYF.

The V gene is TRBV11-3, the J gene TRBJ2-2, with D perhaps TRBD2 (7 bases). The CDR3 is made up of 15 amino acids. Trimming pared 0 bases from V and 7 bases from J, leaving 12 bases between. Per germline, CDR1 SGHNT and CDR2 YENEEA. In DNA, the CDR3 is TGTGCCAGCAGCTTAGAACGGGGGGCGAACGGGGAGCTGTTTTTT. This encodes CASSLERGANGELFF.

CDR3 sequence reads: CASSLVVGGANTGELFF. The CDR3 DNA sequence: TGCGCCAGCAGCTTGGTCGTAGGGGGCGCGAACACCGGGGAGCTGTTTTTT. The chain couples TRBV5-1 to TRBJ2-2; 7 positions match TRBD1. V dropped 0 bases and J dropped 0; count of bases not matched to a gene: 5. Per germline, CDR1 SGHRS and CDR2 YFSETQ. This CDR3 is 17 amino acids long.

The chain joins TRBV12-5 to TRBJ1-3, with D unresolved. The germline gives CDR1 LGHNT, CDR2 FRNRAP. Trimming shortened V by 1 base and J by 3 bases, and 7 bases separated the two germline ends. This CDR3 comprises 14 residues. As DNA, the CDR3 is TGTGCTAGTGGTTTGGGACTTCTTGGAAACACCATATATTTT. Residues: CASGLGLLGNTIYF.

This chain connects TRBV5-6 to TRBJ1-4; D gene unclear. Trimming stripped 2 bases from V and 4 bases from J, with 6 bases between. This CDR3 spans 13 amino acids. Germline lookup yields CDR1 SGHDT and CDR2 YYEEEE. DNA for the CDR3: TGTGCCAGCAGCTTCGGTAGTAATGAAAAACTGTTTTTT. It yields the protein CASSFGSNEKLFF.

The chain is built from TRBV18 and TRBJ1-2; 8 nucleotides line up with TRBD1. Germline V CDR1 and CDR2: KGHSH, LQKENI. With 2 bases clipped from V and 7 bases from J, the junction kept 6 bases outside the gene matches. The CDR3 spans 14 residues. CDR3 in amino acids: CASSPDQGAGGYTF. The CDR3 nucleotides are TGTGCCAGCTCACCAGATCAGGGGGCAGGTGGCTACACCTTC.

The rearrangement links TRBV6-6 to TRBJ2-5; the D is unclear. This CDR3 is 14 amino acids long. V gave up 8 bases and J gave up 8 bases, with 21 bases separating them. CDR1 is MNHNY and CDR2 is SVGAGI in the germline V gene (reference sequence). For the CDR3, the DNA is TGTGCCAGCCTGGGTCTAACCGACAAGAGAACCCAGTACTTC. This encodes CASLGLTDKRTQYF.